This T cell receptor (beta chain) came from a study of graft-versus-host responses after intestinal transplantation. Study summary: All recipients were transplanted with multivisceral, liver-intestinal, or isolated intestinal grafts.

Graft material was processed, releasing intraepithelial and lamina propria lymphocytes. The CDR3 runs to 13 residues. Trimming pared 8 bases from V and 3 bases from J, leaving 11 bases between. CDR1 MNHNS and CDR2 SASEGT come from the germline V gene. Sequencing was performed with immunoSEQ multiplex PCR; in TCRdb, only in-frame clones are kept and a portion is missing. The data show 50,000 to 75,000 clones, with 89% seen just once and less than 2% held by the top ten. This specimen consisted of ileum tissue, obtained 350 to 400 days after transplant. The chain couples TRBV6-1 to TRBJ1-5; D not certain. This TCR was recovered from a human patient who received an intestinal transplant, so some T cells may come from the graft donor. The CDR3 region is CASATRVNQPQHF. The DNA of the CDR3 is TGTGCCAGCGCAACGCGGGTCAATCAGCCCCAGCATTTT.